Listed below are T cell receptor beta chains from one sample, sequenced in a study of CD8 T cells in Susac syndrome. Via MiXCR, TCRdb re-called the immunoSEQ multiplex PCR reads, giving one row per CDR3 protein. This table holds approximately 190,000 distinct CDR3 sequences, approximately 96% found once. Specimen: CD4+ T cells from PBMCs. The receptors were sampled from a human donor with Susac syndrome. The conserved cysteine and the conserved F or W are not part of the CDR3 here. Each record gives: D gene, J gene, V gene, CDR3 protein. The D gene is left open where the match is weak.

>.|TRBJ2-5|TRBV28
ASSSLGEASKVQETQY
>.|TRBJ2-3|TRBV6-2/TRBV6-3
ASTVSPQDTQY
>.|TRBJ1-5|TRBV12-3/TRBV12-4
ASSLQSDSNQPQH
>TRBD2|TRBJ2-1|TRBV18
ASSDAGGKQF
>.|TRBJ2-1|TRBV5-1
ASRIAGEGNNEQF
>.|TRBJ2-1|TRBV5-1
ASSFLPDNEQF
>.|TRBJ1-4|TRBV30
AWSVRPREKLF
>.|TRBJ2-3|TRBV5-6
ASTRIKGSNTDTQY
>.|TRBJ1-2|TRBV3-1
ASSQDLQGWYGYT
>.|TRBJ1-2|TRBV5-5
ASSLQQGLFYGYT
>.|TRBJ1-1|TRBV7-3
ASSLSGANTEAF
>TRBD2|TRBJ2-3|TRBV20-1
SPTSGGVSRPDTQY
>.|TRBJ1-6|TRBV28
ASSSRQVPGNSPLH
>TRBD2|TRBJ2-7|TRBV29-1
SVSWGSGGYEQY
>.|TRBJ2-7|TRBV28
APLRTSLSYEQY
>TRBD2|TRBJ2-7|TRBV9
ASSVAPAGGAYEQY
>TRBD1|TRBJ1-5|TRBV6-6
ASMTGVSNQPQH
>TRBD2|TRBJ2-7|TRBV5-1
ASSSSGGAYEQY
>.|TRBJ1-1|TRBV3-1
ASSQESRASEAF
>.|TRBJ2-5|TRBV6-4
ASAQGAAGETQY
>TRBD2|TRBJ2-3|TRBV19
ASSGQRGPTDTQY
>TRBD1|TRBJ1-1|TRBV13
ASSFRGQGNTEAF
>.|TRBJ2-7|TRBV12-3/TRBV12-4
ASSLSSEYEQY
>TRBD1|TRBJ2-7|TRBV13
ASSPTGGWEQY
>TRBD2|TRBJ2-3|TRBV3-1
ASSGTSGGGTDTQY